This T cell receptor beta chain was sequenced during a study of immune cell composition in non-small cell lung cancer. The study, taken as a whole, reports: Squamous carcinomas (about 75%) more often had tumour-associated clones >0.5% than adenocarcinomas (roughly 35%). In adenocarcinoma, maximal tumour-associated clone frequency tracked TIL tumour reactivity.

About this clone: Its cognate antigen is unknown.

Normal lung was sampled as far from the tumour as possible, at least 3 cm. Genomic DNA came from frozen unsorted single-cell suspensions. TCRdb's table, derived via immunoSEQ multiplex PCR, lists solely in-frame clones and lacks some. In the table there are 5,000 to 5,500 clones, around nine tenths of which are singletons. The receptor's source is a human donor with non-small cell lung cancer. Some clones in this sample may be carry-over from other donors' samples. The sample consisted of non-adjacent lung tissue.

This chain's CDR3 is CASKGTGSSPLHF. The CDR3 nucleotides read TGTGCCAGCAAGGGGACAGGTAGTTCACCCCTCCACTTT. The rearrangement joins TRBV2 to TRBJ1-6, with 8 bases aligning to TRBD1. The germline V gene has CDR1 SNHLY and CDR2 FYNNEI. The V gene end was trimmed by 7 bases and the J gene end by 9 bases; junction bases not matched to a gene: 5. This CDR3 is built from 13 residues. Looking up the rest from reference TRBV2 and TRBJ1-6 gives the full variable domain: EPEVTQTPSHQVTQMGQEVILRCVPISNHLYFYWYRQILGQKVEFLVSFYNNEISEKSEIFDDQFSVERPDGSNFTLKIRSTKLEDSAMYFCASKGTGSSPLHFGNGTRLTVT.